This passage covers 5 T cell receptor beta chains from one sample sequenced in a study of CD8 T cells in ankylosing spondylitis. Broader study findings: Typical of ankylosing spondylitis blood, it appeared, was a TCR beta motif of under 10 highly homologous variants.

TCRdb redid the calling of the 5' RACE reads with MiXCR, one entry per CDR3 protein. The sample includes about 540,000 distinct CDR3 sequences, over 9.5% of them seen just once. No cognate antigen is known for these TCRs. Source material: blood, either unsorted or a sorted T cell fraction (not recorded which). The receptors here all came from a male donor with ankylosing spondylitis.

This clonotype has more than one count but fewer than ten. This sequence joins TRBV7-2 and TRBJ2-1, with D unclear. The germline V gene encodes CDR1 SGHTA and CDR2 FQGNSA. The V gene lost 0 bases and the J gene lost 1 base, with 10 bases spanning the gap. The CDR3 contains 16 residues. For the CDR3, the DNA is TGTGCCAGCAGCTTAGCGGCCGAGGTGTCCTACAATGAGCAGTTCTTC. This translates into CASSLAAEVSYNEQFF.

The J gene is TRBJ2-7, the V gene TRBV6-1; no clear D gene. The CDR3 contains 13 residues. Germline V gene sequence: CDR1 MNHNS, CDR2 SASEGT. V was shortened by 5 bases and J by 7 bases, with 15 bases between the two germline ends. The CDR3 spells CASSQNTLGEQYF. CDR3 in DNA: TGTGCCAGCAGTCAAAATACACTCGGGGAGCAGTACTTC.

At least ten counts were recorded for this clonotype. The V and J genes are TRBV12-3 or TRBV12-4 and TRBJ2-1; 11 bases fit TRBD2. CDR3 length: 12 residues. The CDR3 spells CALGTSGNEQFF. In DNA, the CDR3 is TGTGCTCTCGGGACTAGCGGAAATGAGCAGTTCTTC.

V gene TRBV28 combines with J gene TRBJ2-2, with 9 bases aligning to TRBD1. The CDR3 sequence is 13 residues long. V lost 4 bases and J lost 10; bases outside the gene matches: 4. Germline CDR1 reads MDHEN; CDR2 reads SYDVKM. CDR3 region: CASSSRTGVELFF. CDR3 nucleotide sequence: TGTGCCAGCAGTTCCCGGACAGGGGTGGAGCTGTTTTTT. The variable domain in full, with the rest retrieved from reference TRBV28 and TRBJ2-2, is DVKVTQSSRYLVKRTGEKVFLECVQDMDHENMFWYRQDPGLGLRLIYFSYDVKMKEKGDIPEGYSVSREKKERFSLILESASTNQTSMYLCASSSRTGVELFFGEGSRLTVL.

The rearrangement joins TRBV11-2 to TRBJ2-3; 8 positions match TRBD2. Germline CDR1 reads SGHAT; CDR2 reads FQNNGV. This CDR3 has 20 residues. V shed 5 bases, J shed 1 base, and the junction held 20 bases outside the gene matches. DNA for the CDR3: TGTGCCAGCAGCCCTCGGGGGGGCCAGCGAACTGCCGGGGGCACAGATACGCAGTATTTT. Protein product: CASSPRGGQRTAGGTDTQYF.